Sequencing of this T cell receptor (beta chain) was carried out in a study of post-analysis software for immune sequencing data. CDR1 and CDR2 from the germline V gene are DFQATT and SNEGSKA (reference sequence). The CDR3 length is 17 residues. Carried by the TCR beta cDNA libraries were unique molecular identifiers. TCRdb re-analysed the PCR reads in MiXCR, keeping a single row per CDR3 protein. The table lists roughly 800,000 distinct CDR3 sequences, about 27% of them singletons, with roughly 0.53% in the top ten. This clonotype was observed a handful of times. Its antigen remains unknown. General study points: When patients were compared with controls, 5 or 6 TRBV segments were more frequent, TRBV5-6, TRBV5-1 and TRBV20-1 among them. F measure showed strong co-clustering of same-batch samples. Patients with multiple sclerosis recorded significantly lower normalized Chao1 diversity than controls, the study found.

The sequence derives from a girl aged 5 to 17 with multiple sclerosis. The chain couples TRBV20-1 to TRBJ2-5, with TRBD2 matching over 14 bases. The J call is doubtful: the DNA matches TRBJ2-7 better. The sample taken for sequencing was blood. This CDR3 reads CSARDYGGTSGSNEQYF. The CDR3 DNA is TGCAGTGCTAGAGACTACGGCGGGACTAGCGGGAGCAACGAGCAGTACTTC.